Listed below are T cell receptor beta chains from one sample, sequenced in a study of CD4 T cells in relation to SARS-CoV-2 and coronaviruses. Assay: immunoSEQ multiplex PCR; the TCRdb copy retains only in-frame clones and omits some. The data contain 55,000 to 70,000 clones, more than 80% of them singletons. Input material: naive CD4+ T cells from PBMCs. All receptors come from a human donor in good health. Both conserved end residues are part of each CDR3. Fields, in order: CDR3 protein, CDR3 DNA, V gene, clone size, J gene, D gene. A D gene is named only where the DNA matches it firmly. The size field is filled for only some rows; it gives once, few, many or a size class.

CDR3aa: CASSPRIGTQYF
CDR3nt: TGTGCCAGCAGCCCAAGGATCGGGACCCAGTACTTC
v_gene: TRBV11-2
abundance: -
j_gene: TRBJ2-5
d_gene: -

CDR3aa: CASGLPQDEQPQHF
CDR3nt: TGTGCTAGTGGTTTGCCCCAGGATGAGCAGCCCCAGCATTTT
v_gene: TRBV12-5
abundance: -
j_gene: TRBJ1-5
d_gene: -

CDR3aa: CSAKTVYEQYF
CDR3nt: TGCAGTGCTAAGACCGTCTACGAGCAGTACTTC
v_gene: TRBV20-1
abundance: -
j_gene: TRBJ2-7
d_gene: -

CDR3aa: CASSLGTNTGELFF
CDR3nt: TGCGCCAGCAGCTTGGGTACTAACACCGGGGAGCTGTTTTTT
v_gene: TRBV5-1
abundance: once
j_gene: TRBJ2-2
d_gene: -

CDR3aa: CASSDGHGFYSTDTQYF
CDR3nt: TGTGCCAGCAGCGACGGGCACGGATTCTATTCCACAGATACGCAGTATTTT
v_gene: TRBV9
abundance: -
j_gene: TRBJ2-3
d_gene: -

CDR3aa: CASSIGRNTEAFF
CDR3nt: TGTGCCAGTAGTATTGGGAGGAACACTGAAGCTTTCTTT
v_gene: TRBV19
abundance: -
j_gene: TRBJ1-1
d_gene: -

CDR3aa: CASSPQTGLGNEKLFF
CDR3nt: TGCGCCAGCAGCCCACAGACAGGGCTTGGTAATGAAAAACTGTTTTTT
v_gene: TRBV4-1
abundance: -
j_gene: TRBJ1-4
d_gene: TRBD1

CDR3aa: CASSDRVMDTEAFF
CDR3nt: TGTGCCAGCAGCGACAGGGTCATGGACACTGAAGCTTTCTTT
v_gene: TRBV2
abundance: -
j_gene: TRBJ1-1
d_gene: TRBD1

CDR3aa: CASSEDRDRNQPQHF
CDR3nt: TGTGCCAGTAGTGAAGACCGGGACAGGAATCAGCCCCAGCATTTT
v_gene: TRBV19
abundance: -
j_gene: TRBJ1-5
d_gene: TRBD1

CDR3aa: CASSFGQPGNEKLFF
CDR3nt: TGCGCCAGCAGTTTTGGTCAGCCCGGGAATGAAAAACTGTTTTTT
v_gene: TRBV5-1
abundance: -
j_gene: TRBJ1-4
d_gene: -

CDR3aa: CSVVEETQYF
CDR3nt: TGCAGCGTTGTTGAAGAGACCCAGTACTTC
v_gene: TRBV29-1
abundance: -
j_gene: TRBJ2-5
d_gene: -

CDR3aa: CASSYSHSGELFF
CDR3nt: TGTGCCAGCAGCTACAGTCACTCCGGGGAGCTGTTTTTT
v_gene: TRBV3-1/TRBV3-2
abundance: -
j_gene: TRBJ2-2
d_gene: -

CDR3aa: CASSLSGGPGTDTQYF
CDR3nt: TGTGCCAGCAGCTTGAGCGGGGGGCCAGGGACAGATACGCAGTATTTT
v_gene: TRBV11-3
abundance: -
j_gene: TRBJ2-3
d_gene: TRBD2

CDR3aa: CASTDRAIDQPQHF
CDR3nt: TGTGCCAGCACCGACAGGGCTATCGATCAGCCCCAGCATTTT
v_gene: TRBV2
abundance: -
j_gene: TRBJ1-5
d_gene: TRBD1

CDR3aa: CASSYFTSGYQPQHF
CDR3nt: TGTGCCAGCAGTTACTTTACCTCGGGTTATCAGCCCCAGCATTTT
v_gene: TRBV6-2/TRBV6-3
abundance: -
j_gene: TRBJ1-5
d_gene: -

CDR3aa: CASSRPVRGGNTDTQYF
CDR3nt: TGTGCCAGCAGCCGACCCGTCCGGGGCGGAAACACAGATACGCAGTATTTT
v_gene: TRBV7-3
abundance: -
j_gene: TRBJ2-3
d_gene: -

CDR3aa: CASSRGQGADEQFF
CDR3nt: TGTGCCAGCAGCCGGGGACAGGGGGCCGATGAGCAGTTCTTC
v_gene: TRBV3-1/TRBV3-2
abundance: -
j_gene: TRBJ2-1
d_gene: TRBD1

CDR3aa: CASSYQGAEGYTF
CDR3nt: TGTGCCAGCAGTTACCAGGGGGCAGAGGGCTACACCTTC
v_gene: TRBV6-6
abundance: -
j_gene: TRBJ1-2
d_gene: TRBD1

CDR3aa: CASRPNSGGRQETQYF
CDR3nt: TGTGCCAGCAGACCCAACAGCGGGGGGAGACAAGAGACCCAGTACTTC
v_gene: TRBV28
abundance: -
j_gene: TRBJ2-5
d_gene: TRBD2

CDR3aa: CLEWGYYEQYF
CDR3nt: TGCTTGGAGTGGGGGTACTACGAGCAGTACTTC
v_gene: TRBV12-3/TRBV12-4
abundance: -
j_gene: TRBJ2-7
d_gene: -

CDR3aa: CSASGPLEQYF
CDR3nt: TGCAGTGCTAGTGGCCCCCTCGAGCAGTACTTC
v_gene: TRBV20-1
abundance: -
j_gene: TRBJ2-7
d_gene: -

CDR3aa: CASSSRQETQYF
CDR3nt: TGTGCCAGCAGCTCCCGCCAAGAGACCCAGTACTTC
v_gene: TRBV7-2
abundance: -
j_gene: TRBJ2-5
d_gene: -

CDR3aa: CASSPEGTGSPLHF
CDR3nt: TGTGCCAGCTCACCAGAGGGCACGGGGTCACCCCTCCACTTT
v_gene: TRBV18
abundance: -
j_gene: TRBJ1-6
d_gene: -

CDR3aa: CASSRLRDRLFF
CDR3nt: TGTGCCAGCAGTCGCCTCCGGGACAGACTGTTTTTT
v_gene: TRBV12-3/TRBV12-4
abundance: once
j_gene: TRBJ1-4
d_gene: TRBD1

CDR3aa: CASSYLGGVEETQYF
CDR3nt: TGTGCCAGCAGCTATTTAGGTGGGGTCGAAGAGACCCAGTACTTC
v_gene: TRBV7-6
abundance: -
j_gene: TRBJ2-5
d_gene: -

CDR3aa: CASSPGTPYEQYF
CDR3nt: TGTGCCAGCAGTCCCGGAACTCCCTACGAGCAGTACTTC
v_gene: TRBV28
abundance: -
j_gene: TRBJ2-7
d_gene: -

CDR3aa: CASSLVGESSGNTIYF
CDR3nt: TGCGCCAGCAGCTTGGTCGGGGAGAGCTCTGGAAACACCATATATTTT
v_gene: TRBV5-1
abundance: -
j_gene: TRBJ1-3
d_gene: -

CDR3aa: CASTVNTGELFF
CDR3nt: TGTGCCAGCACCGTAAACACCGGGGAGCTGTTTTTT
v_gene: TRBV5-4
abundance: -
j_gene: TRBJ2-2
d_gene: -

CDR3aa: CASSPGVDTEAFF
CDR3nt: TGTGCCAGCAGCCCAGGGGTGGACACTGAAGCTTTCTTT
v_gene: TRBV7-2
abundance: -
j_gene: TRBJ1-1
d_gene: -

CDR3aa: CASSSSSGGDTQYF
CDR3nt: TGTGCCAGCAGCTCCAGCAGCGGGGGAGATACGCAGTATTTT
v_gene: TRBV11-2
abundance: -
j_gene: TRBJ2-3
d_gene: TRBD2

CDR3aa: CASSLEGQIQETQYF
CDR3nt: TGCGCCAGCAGCTTGGAAGGACAGATTCAAGAGACCCAGTACTTC
v_gene: TRBV5-1
abundance: -
j_gene: TRBJ2-5
d_gene: -

CDR3aa: CASSLDDTQYF
CDR3nt: TGCGCCAGCAGCTTGGACGATACGCAGTATTTT
v_gene: TRBV5-1
abundance: -
j_gene: TRBJ2-3
d_gene: -

CDR3aa: CASSSQPIPGNTIYF
CDR3nt: TGTGCCAGCAGCTCCCAACCGATCCCTGGAAACACCATATATTTT
v_gene: TRBV11-2
abundance: -
j_gene: TRBJ1-3
d_gene: -

CDR3aa: CASSAPDSGNTIYF
CDR3nt: TGTGCCAGCTCAGCCCCCGACTCTGGAAACACCATATATTTT
v_gene: TRBV18
abundance: -
j_gene: TRBJ1-3
d_gene: -

CDR3aa: CASSIGTGRLNTEAFF
CDR3nt: TGTGCCAGTAGTATAGGGACGGGACGGCTGAACACTGAAGCTTTCTTT
v_gene: TRBV19
abundance: -
j_gene: TRBJ1-1
d_gene: -

CDR3aa: CASSPPGLAGGLEQYF
CDR3nt: TGCGCCAGCAGCCCCCCGGGACTAGCGGGAGGGTTGGAGCAGTACTTC
v_gene: TRBV5-1
abundance: -
j_gene: TRBJ2-7
d_gene: TRBD2

CDR3aa: CASSLWGNEQFF
CDR3nt: TGTGCCAGCAGTTTATGGGGAAATGAGCAGTTCTTC
v_gene: TRBV27
abundance: -
j_gene: TRBJ2-1
d_gene: -

CDR3aa: CASSDPETNYEQYF
CDR3nt: TGTGCCAGCAGTGATCCGGAAACAAACTACGAGCAGTACTTC
v_gene: TRBV2
abundance: few
j_gene: TRBJ2-7
d_gene: -

CDR3aa: CAISERSKQGDYGYTF
CDR3nt: TGTGCCATCAGTGAGAGGAGTAAGCAGGGGGACTATGGCTACACCTTC
v_gene: TRBV10-3
abundance: -
j_gene: TRBJ1-2
d_gene: TRBD1

CDR3aa: CASSPGTGAFYGYTF
CDR3nt: TGTGCCAGCAGCCCCGGGACAGGGGCCTTCTATGGCTACACCTTC
v_gene: TRBV7-2
abundance: -
j_gene: TRBJ1-2
d_gene: TRBD1

CDR3aa: CASRPTGATEAFF
CDR3nt: TGTGCCAGCAGACCCACAGGGGCCACTGAAGCTTTCTTT
v_gene: TRBV3-1/TRBV3-2
abundance: once
j_gene: TRBJ1-1
d_gene: TRBD1

CDR3aa: CASSLLAGGPHEQFF
CDR3nt: TGCGCCAGCAGCTTGCTAGCGGGAGGGCCCCATGAGCAGTTCTTC
v_gene: TRBV5-1
abundance: -
j_gene: TRBJ2-1
d_gene: TRBD2

CDR3aa: CASSVQQFQETQYF
CDR3nt: TGTGCCAGCAGCGTTCAACAGTTCCAAGAGACCCAGTACTTC
v_gene: TRBV5-5
abundance: once
j_gene: TRBJ2-5
d_gene: -

CDR3aa: CASIPPPGGTDTQYF
CDR3nt: TGTGCCAGCATCCCTCCCCCCGGGGGCACAGATACGCAGTATTTT
v_gene: TRBV28
abundance: -
j_gene: TRBJ2-3
d_gene: -

CDR3aa: CASSIPGSYEQYF
CDR3nt: TGTGCCAGTAGTATCCCGGGTTCCTACGAGCAGTACTTC
v_gene: TRBV19
abundance: -
j_gene: TRBJ2-7
d_gene: -

CDR3aa: CATSRDRSNYGYTF
CDR3nt: TGTGCCACCAGCAGGGACAGGTCGAACTATGGCTACACCTTC
v_gene: TRBV15
abundance: -
j_gene: TRBJ1-2
d_gene: TRBD1

CDR3aa: CASSDWARGANQPQHF
CDR3nt: TGTGCCAGCAGTGATTGGGCCCGAGGGGCCAATCAGCCCCAGCATTTT
v_gene: TRBV6-1
abundance: once
j_gene: TRBJ1-5
d_gene: -

CDR3aa: CASSSTSGSFFSYNEQFF
CDR3nt: TGTGCCAGCAGCTCTACTAGCGGGAGTTTCTTTTCCTACAATGAGCAGTTCTTC
v_gene: TRBV11-2
abundance: -
j_gene: TRBJ2-1
d_gene: TRBD2

CDR3aa: CASSPLRGGSPLHF
CDR3nt: TGTGCCAGCTCACCACTCCGGGGGGGTTCACCCCTCCACTTT
v_gene: TRBV18
abundance: -
j_gene: TRBJ1-6
d_gene: -

CDR3aa: CATSGGGTDTQYF
CDR3nt: TGCGCCACCTCGGGGGGGGGCACAGATACGCAGTATTTT
v_gene: TRBV5-1
abundance: -
j_gene: TRBJ2-3
d_gene: TRBD2

CDR3aa: CASSLMESVQPQHF
CDR3nt: TGTGCCAGCAGTTTAATGGAGTCGGTTCAGCCCCAGCATTTT
v_gene: TRBV28
abundance: -
j_gene: TRBJ1-5
d_gene: -

CDR3aa: CASIHRTTGPQHF
CDR3nt: TGTGCCAGTATCCACAGGACAACCGGGCCCCAGCATTTT
v_gene: TRBV19
abundance: -
j_gene: TRBJ1-5
d_gene: -

CDR3aa: CASSPQGGSLNTEAFF
CDR3nt: TGCGCCAGCAGCCCCCAGGGGGGGAGTTTGAACACTGAAGCTTTCTTT
v_gene: TRBV5-1
abundance: -
j_gene: TRBJ1-1
d_gene: TRBD1

CDR3aa: CASSLEGFSGANVLTF
CDR3nt: TGCGCCAGCAGCTTGGAGGGGTTCTCGGGGGCCAACGTCCTGACTTTC
v_gene: TRBV5-1
abundance: -
j_gene: TRBJ2-6
d_gene: -